Reported below is one T cell receptor (beta chain). Its specificity is not known. These data belong to a study of cytomegalovirus exposure and HLA in healthy donors. Study-level points and caveats: Most TCR sequences showed up rarely, but some public TCRs showed up in many donors. Reportedly, cytomegalovirus status was diagnosed with high sensitivity and specificity. First-cohort TCR clusters were later found to tend to co-occur in the 120 or so validation repertoires.

Among the 120 or so subjects of the validation cohort, separate from the roughly 670-subject first cohort, were the donors. Some clones are missing from TCRdb's copy, which holds only in-frame ones; the method was immunoSEQ multiplex PCR. The sample carries 150,000 to 200,000 clones, roughly 80% recorded once. The sample taken for sequencing was PBMCs. This TCR came from a man aged 25 to 45 in good health and CMV-seropositive.

CDR3 protein: CASSQGRDGYEQYF. CDR3 in DNA: TGCGCCAGCAGCCAAGGGAGGGACGGATACGAGCAGTACTTC. This chain uses TRBV4-3 with TRBJ2-7; D is perhaps TRBD2 (6 bases). Germline CDR1 is LGHNA and CDR2 is YSLEER. V was pared by 1 base and J by 4 bases, with 11 bases between. The CDR3 covers 14 residues.